This paragraph reports one TCR beta chain. Its antigen specificity is not known. Base qualities are not at hand, and no much larger clone is one base apart. For every enrolled patient, mismatch repair deficiency was confirmed by either polymerase chain reaction or immunohistochemistry. TCR sequencing was carried out for three patients who responded to pembrolizumab therapy. The phase II trial prospectively evaluated PD-1 blockade with pembrolizumab in advanced mismatch repair-deficient cancers, independent of tissue of origin. Peripheral blood T cell samples were serially collected before and at multiple times after PD-1 blockade was started. Blood sampling times were expressed in weeks after the first pembrolizumab dose. The sample is drawn from a study of PD-1 blockade in mismatch repair-deficient tumors listed by TCRdb under 2017. Study-level background: Between September 2013 and September 2016, 86 consecutive patients with around twelve mismatch repair-deficient cancer types, all previously treated and progressing, were enrolled in the trial. Deep sequencing of TCR CDR3 regions was used to track tumor-associated T cell clones in peripheral blood of patients responding to PD-1 blockade.

Libraries came from the immunoSEQ multiplex PCR assay. TCRdb mirrors the immuneACCESS table, restricted to in-frame sequences. Some clones are absent from its copies; in checked studies, under half trace to an unresolved V gene, and the reason for the others is unknown. The sample table shows 35,000 to 45,000 clones, and 80% to 90% are seen once. Approximately 3.9% of the sample rests with the top ten. Overall study outcomes, separate from this receptor: Clones residing in the tumor, which were often undetectable in blood before treatment, expanded quickly after pembrolizumab and then contracted, generally before radiologic responses.

The sequence came from an adult with mismatch repair-deficient cancer. This specimen was peripheral blood, taken roughly 76 weeks after starting pembrolizumab.

The DNA reads TGTGCCAGCAGCCGCCGTGGGGGTGGATATGCTTTCTTT. It translates as CASSRRGGGYAFF. Here the chain combines TRBV14 and TRBJ1-1; a tentative D match to TRBD1 spans 5 bases. The junction shows trimming of 4 bases on V and 11 bases on J, plus 17 bases between the germline ends. There are 13 amino acids in the CDR3, from cysteine to phenylalanine inclusive. Kept here is only the CDR3 DNA, which spans 39 bases and is read in frame from base 1. The germline V gene yields SGHDN for CDR1 and FVKESK for CDR2. Here the CDR3 is joined to the reference TRBV14 and TRBJ1-1 genes, and the full variable domain is: EAGVTQFPSHSVIEKGQTVTLRCDPISGHDNLYWYRRVMGKEIKFLLHFVKESKQDESGMPNNRFLAERTGGTYSTLKVQPAELEDSGVYFCASSRRGGGYAFFGQGTRLTVV.